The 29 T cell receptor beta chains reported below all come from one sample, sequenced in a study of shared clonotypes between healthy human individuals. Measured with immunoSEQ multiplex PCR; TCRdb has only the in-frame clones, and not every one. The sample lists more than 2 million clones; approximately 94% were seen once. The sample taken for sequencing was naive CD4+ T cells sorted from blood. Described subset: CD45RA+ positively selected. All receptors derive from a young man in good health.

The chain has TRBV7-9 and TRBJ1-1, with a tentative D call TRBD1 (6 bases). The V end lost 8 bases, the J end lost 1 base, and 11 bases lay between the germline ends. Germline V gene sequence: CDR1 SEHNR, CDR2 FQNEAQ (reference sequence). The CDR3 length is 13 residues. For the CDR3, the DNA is TGTGCCAGCGCGGACAGAAAGAACACTGAAGCTTTCTTT. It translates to CASADRKNTEAFF.

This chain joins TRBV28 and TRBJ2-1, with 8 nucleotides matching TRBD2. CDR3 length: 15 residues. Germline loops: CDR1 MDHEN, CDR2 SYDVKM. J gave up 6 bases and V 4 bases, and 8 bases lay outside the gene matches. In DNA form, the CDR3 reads TGTGCCAGCAGTTCGGGACTAGTCTTTCGCAATGAGCAGTTCTTC. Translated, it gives CASSSGLVFRNEQFF.

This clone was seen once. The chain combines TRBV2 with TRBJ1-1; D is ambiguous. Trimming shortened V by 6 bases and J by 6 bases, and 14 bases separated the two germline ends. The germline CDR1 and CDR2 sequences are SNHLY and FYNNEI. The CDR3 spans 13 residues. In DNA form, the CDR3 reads TGTGCCAGCAGGGACTCGATCAGCCCTGAAGCTTTCTTT. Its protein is CASRDSISPEAFF.

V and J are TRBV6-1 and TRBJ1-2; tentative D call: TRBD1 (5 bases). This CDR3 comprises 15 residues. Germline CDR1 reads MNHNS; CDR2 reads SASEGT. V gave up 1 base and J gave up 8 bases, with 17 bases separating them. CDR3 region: CASSEEAGKRGGYTF. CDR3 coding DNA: TGTGCCAGCAGTGAAGAGGCAGGGAAGCGGGGAGGCTACACCTTC.

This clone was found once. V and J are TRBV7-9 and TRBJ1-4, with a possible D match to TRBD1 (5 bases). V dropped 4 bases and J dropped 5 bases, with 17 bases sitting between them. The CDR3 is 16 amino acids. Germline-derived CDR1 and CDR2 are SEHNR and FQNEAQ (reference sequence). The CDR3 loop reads CASSSTGGLGNEKLFF. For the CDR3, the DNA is TGTGCCAGCAGCTCTACCGGGGGACTAGGGAATGAAAAACTGTTTTTT. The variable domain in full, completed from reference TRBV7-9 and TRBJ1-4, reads DTGVSQNPRHKITKRGQNVTFRCDPISEHNRLYWYRQTLGQGPEFLTYFQNEAQLEKSRLLSDRFSAERPKGSFSTLEIQRTEQGDSAMYLCASSSTGGLGNEKLFFGSGTQLSVL.

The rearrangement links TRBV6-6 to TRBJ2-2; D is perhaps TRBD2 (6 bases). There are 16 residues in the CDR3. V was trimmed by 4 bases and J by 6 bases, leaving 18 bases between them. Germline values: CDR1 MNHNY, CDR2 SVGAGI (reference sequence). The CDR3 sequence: CASSWNPLARSGELFF. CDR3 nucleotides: TGTGCCAGCAGTTGGAACCCTCTAGCGCGGTCCGGGGAGCTGTTTTTT.

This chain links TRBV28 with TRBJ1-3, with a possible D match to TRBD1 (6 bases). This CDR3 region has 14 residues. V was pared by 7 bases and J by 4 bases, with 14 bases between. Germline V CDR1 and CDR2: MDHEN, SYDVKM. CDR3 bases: TGTGCCAGCACCATAGGGGGTCCCGGAAACACCATATATTTT. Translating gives CASTIGGPGNTIYF.

CDR3 coding DNA: TGTGCCAGCAGCACCCGGCCAGGGGTACGAAATCAGCCCCAGCATTTT. Its protein product is CASSTRPGVRNQPQHF. The rearrangement joins TRBV28 to TRBJ1-5, with a weak D call TRBD1 (6 bases). Trimming removed 6 bases from V and 4 bases from J, with 19 bases in between. Germline assignment: CDR1 MDHEN and CDR2 SYDVKM. The CDR3 spans 16 residues.

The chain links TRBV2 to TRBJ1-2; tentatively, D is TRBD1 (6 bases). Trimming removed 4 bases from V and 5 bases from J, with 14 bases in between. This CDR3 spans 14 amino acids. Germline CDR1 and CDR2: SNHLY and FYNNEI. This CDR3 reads CASSGLRGGYGYTF. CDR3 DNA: TGTGCCAGCAGTGGTCTCAGGGGAGGATATGGCTACACCTTC.

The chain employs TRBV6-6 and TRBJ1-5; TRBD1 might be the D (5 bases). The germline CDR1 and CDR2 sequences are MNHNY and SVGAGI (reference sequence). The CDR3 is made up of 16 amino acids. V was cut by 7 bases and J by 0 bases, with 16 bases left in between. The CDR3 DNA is TGTGCCAGCACCTTAGGTTCGGGGGGTAGCAATCAGCCCCAGCATTTT. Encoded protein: CASTLGSGGSNQPQHF.

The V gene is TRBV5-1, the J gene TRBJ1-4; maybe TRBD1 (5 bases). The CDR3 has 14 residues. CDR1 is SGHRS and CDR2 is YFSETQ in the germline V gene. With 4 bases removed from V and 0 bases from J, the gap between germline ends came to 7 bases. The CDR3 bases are TGCGCCAGCAGCGCGGGGGCAACTAATGAAAAACTGTTTTTT. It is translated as CASSAGATNEKLFF.

For the CDR3, the DNA is TGTGCCAGCAGTCCCCCAAAAATAATGAACACTGAAGCTTTCTTT. The encoded protein is CASSPPKIMNTEAFF. V is TRBV6-6 and J is TRBJ1-1; D gene uncertain. The V gene lost 5 bases and the J gene lost 0 bases, with 13 bases spanning the gap. The germline CDR1 and CDR2 sequences are MNHNY and SVGAGI (reference sequence). There are 15 residues in the CDR3.

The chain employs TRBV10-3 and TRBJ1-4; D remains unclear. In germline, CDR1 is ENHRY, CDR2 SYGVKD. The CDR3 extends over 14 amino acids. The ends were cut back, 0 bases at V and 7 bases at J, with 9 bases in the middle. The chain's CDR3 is CAISESLGSEKLFF. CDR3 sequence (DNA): TGTGCCATCAGTGAGTCGCTTGGAAGTGAAAAACTGTTTTTT.

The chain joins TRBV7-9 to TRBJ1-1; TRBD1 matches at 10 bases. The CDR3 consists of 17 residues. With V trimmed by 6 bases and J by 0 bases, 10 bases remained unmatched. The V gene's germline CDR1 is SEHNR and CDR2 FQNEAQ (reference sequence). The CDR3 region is CASSPGRGQGLNTEAFF. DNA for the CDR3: TGTGCCAGCAGTCCAGGGCGGGGACAGGGGTTGAACACTGAAGCTTTCTTT.

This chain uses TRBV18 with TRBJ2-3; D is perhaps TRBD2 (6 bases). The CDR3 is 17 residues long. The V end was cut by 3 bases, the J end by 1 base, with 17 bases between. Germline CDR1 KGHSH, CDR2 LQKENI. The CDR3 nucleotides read TGTGCCAGCTCACCGGGACTCGGCTTTCACGGCACAGATACGCAGTATTTT. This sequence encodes CASSPGLGFHGTDTQYF.

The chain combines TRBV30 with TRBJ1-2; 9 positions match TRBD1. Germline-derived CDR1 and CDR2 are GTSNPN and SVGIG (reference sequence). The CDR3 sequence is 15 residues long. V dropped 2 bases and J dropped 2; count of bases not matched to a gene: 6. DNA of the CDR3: TGTGCCTGGAGTTTGGGGACAGGGTGGAACTATGGCTACACCTTC. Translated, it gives CAWSLGTGWNYGYTF.

In nucleotides, the CDR3 is TGTGCCAGCAGAGAAAGGGACGGGGGATACTCCTACGAGCAGTACTTC. This encodes CASRERDGGYSYEQYF. The chain uses TRBV6-6 and TRBJ2-7; TRBD2 might be the D (6 bases). V was shortened by 6 bases and J by 0 bases, with 18 bases between the two germline ends. CDR3 length equals 16 residues. The germline gives CDR1 MNHNY, CDR2 SVGAGI (reference sequence).

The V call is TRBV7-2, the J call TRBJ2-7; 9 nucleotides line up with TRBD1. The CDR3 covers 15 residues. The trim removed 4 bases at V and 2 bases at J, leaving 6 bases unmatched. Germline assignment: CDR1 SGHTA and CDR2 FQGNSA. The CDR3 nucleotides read TGTGCCAGCAGCTCGGACAGGGGTATGACCTACGAGCAGTACTTC. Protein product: CASSSDRGMTYEQYF.

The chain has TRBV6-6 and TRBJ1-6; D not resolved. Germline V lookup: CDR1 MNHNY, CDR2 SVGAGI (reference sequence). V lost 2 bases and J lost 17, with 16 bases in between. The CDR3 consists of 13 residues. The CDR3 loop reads CASSYLPREEVHF. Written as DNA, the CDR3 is TGTGCCAGCAGTTACCTTCCCCGGGAAGAGGTCCACTTT.

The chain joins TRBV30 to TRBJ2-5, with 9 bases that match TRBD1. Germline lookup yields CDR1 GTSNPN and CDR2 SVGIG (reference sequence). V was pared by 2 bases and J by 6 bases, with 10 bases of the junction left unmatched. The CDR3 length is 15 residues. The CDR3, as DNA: TGTGCCTGGAGTTCCATGGGACAGGGAATGCAGACCCAGTACTTC. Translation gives CAWSSMGQGMQTQYF.

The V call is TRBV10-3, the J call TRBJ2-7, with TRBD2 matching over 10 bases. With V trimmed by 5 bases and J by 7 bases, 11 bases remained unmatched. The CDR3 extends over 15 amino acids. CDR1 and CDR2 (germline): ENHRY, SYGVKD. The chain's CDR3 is CAISPASGRAGEQYF. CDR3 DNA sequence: TGTGCCATCAGTCCGGCGAGCGGGAGGGCCGGGGAGCAGTACTTC.

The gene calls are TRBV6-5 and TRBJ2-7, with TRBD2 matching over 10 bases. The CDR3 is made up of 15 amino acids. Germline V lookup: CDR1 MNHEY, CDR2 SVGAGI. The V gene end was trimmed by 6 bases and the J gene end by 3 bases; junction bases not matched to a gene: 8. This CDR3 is CASSTIAGGIYEQYF. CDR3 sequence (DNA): TGTGCCAGCAGCACCATAGCGGGGGGCATCTACGAGCAGTACTTC.

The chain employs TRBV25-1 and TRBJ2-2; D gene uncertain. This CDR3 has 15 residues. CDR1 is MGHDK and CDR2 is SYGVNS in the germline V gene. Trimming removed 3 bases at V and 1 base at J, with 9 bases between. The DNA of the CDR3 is TGTGCCAGCAGTGATTGGAGTGAGAACACCGGGGAGCTGTTTTTT. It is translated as CASSDWSENTGELFF.

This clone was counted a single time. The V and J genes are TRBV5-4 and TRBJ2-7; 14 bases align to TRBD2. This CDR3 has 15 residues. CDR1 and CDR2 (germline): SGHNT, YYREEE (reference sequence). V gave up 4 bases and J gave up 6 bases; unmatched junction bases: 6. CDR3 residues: CASSPGGLAGVEQYF. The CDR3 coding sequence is TGTGCCAGCAGCCCCGGGGGACTAGCGGGAGTCGAGCAGTACTTC.

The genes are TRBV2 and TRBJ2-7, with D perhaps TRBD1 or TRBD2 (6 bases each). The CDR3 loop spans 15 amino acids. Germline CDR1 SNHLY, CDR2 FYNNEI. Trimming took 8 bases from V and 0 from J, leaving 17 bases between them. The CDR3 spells CASQLGGLSSYEQYF. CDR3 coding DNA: TGTGCCAGCCAGTTGGGGGGCTTAAGCTCCTACGAGCAGTACTTC.

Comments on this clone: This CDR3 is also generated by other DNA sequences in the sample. The CDR3 region is CASSFGMNTEAFF. The CDR3 nucleotides are TGTGCCAGCAGCTTCGGTATGAACACTGAAGCTTTCTTT. The rearrangement uses TRBV7-2 and TRBJ1-1; D ambiguous. Deletions cut 3 bases from V and 0 bases from J, with 5 bases between. The germline CDR1 and CDR2 sequences are SGHTA and FQGNSA. The CDR3 runs to 13 residues.

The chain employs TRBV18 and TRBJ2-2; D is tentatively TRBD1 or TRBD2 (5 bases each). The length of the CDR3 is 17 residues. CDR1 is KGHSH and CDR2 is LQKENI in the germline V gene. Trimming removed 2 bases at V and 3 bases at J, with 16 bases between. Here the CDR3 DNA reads TGTGCCAGCTCACCATACATTGGGGGATCCGACACCGGGGAGCTGTTTTTT. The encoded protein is CASSPYIGGSDTGELFF.

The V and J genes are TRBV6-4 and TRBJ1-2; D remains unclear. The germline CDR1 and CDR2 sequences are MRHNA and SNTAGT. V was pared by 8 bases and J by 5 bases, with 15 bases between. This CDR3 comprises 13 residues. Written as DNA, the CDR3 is TGTGCCAGCGGCAAGGGATTTTGGTATGGCTACACCTTC. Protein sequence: CASGKGFWYGYTF.

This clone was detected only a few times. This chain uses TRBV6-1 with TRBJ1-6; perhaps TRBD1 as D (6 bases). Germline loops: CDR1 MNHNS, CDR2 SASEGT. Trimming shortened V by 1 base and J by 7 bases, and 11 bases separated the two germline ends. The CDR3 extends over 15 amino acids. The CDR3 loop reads CASSEVGGGNSPLHF. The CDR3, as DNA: TGTGCCAGCAGTGAAGTTGGAGGGGGAAATTCACCCCTCCACTTT.